What follows are 27 T cell receptor beta chains derived from one specimen sequenced in a study of T cell repertoires in cytomegalovirus infection. TCRdb reprocessed the reads via MiXCR and lists one record per CDR3 protein. Of around 290,000 distinct CDR3 sequences in the sample, about 23% were seen once. The specimen was PBMCs. Receptors originate from a human donor in good health (CMV status not recorded). Some clones in this sample may be carry-over from other donors' samples.

The rearrangement uses TRBV30 and TRBJ2-3; no clear D gene. The CDR3 covers 12 residues. Trimming took 4 bases from V and 4 from J, leaving 9 bases between them. Germline-derived CDR1 and CDR2 are GTSNPN and SVGIG (reference sequence). CDR3 loop: CAWTPTADTQYF. For the CDR3, the DNA is TGTGCCTGGACACCTACCGCAGATACGCAGTATTTT.

The V and J genes are TRBV11-2 and TRBJ2-7; D is perhaps TRBD1 (6 bases). Germline assignment: CDR1 SGHAT and CDR2 FQNNGV. The CDR3 extends over 15 amino acids. Trimming removed 5 bases at V and 4 bases at J, with 18 bases between. This chain's CDR3 is CASSATRGFSYEQYF. As DNA, the CDR3 is TGTGCCAGCAGCGCAACCAGGGGTTTCTCATACGAGCAGTACTTC.

The chain couples TRBV19 to TRBJ1-2; D possibly corresponds to TRBD1 (6 bases). The V end lost 6 bases, the J end lost 8 bases, and 13 bases lay between the germline ends. CDR1 and CDR2 (germline): LNHDA, SQIVND (reference sequence). The CDR3 is 12 amino acids. CDR3 sequence (DNA): TGTGCCAGTAGGGGGGCGTCTCGAGGCTACACCTTC. The encoded protein is CASRGASRGYTF.

This clonotype was observed at least ten times. The J gene is TRBJ2-2, the V gene TRBV7-2; 9 bases align to TRBD2. CDR3 size: 17 residues. Germline trimming cut 2 bases from V and 5 bases from J; bases unmatched to any gene: 9. Germline-derived CDR1 and CDR2 are SGHTA and FQGNSA. This CDR3 reads CASSLTLAGATTGELFF. CDR3 DNA: TGTGCCAGCAGCTTAACACTAGCGGGCGCTACTACCGGGGAGCTGTTTTTT.

CDR3 residues: CASSLISGGNQPQHF. The DNA of the CDR3 is TGTGCCAGCAGTTTAATTTCAGGGGGCAATCAGCCCCAGCATTTT. The rearrangement links TRBV28 to TRBJ1-5; tentatively, D is TRBD1 (6 bases). The germline V gene encodes CDR1 MDHEN and CDR2 SYDVKM. V shed 2 bases and J shed 2 bases, with 10 bases lying between them. This CDR3 has 15 residues.

This clonotype has just a few counts. The DNA for the CDR3 is TGTGCCAGCACCTCGGACAGGGTATACAATGAGCAGTTCTTC. Amino acid sequence: CASTSDRVYNEQFF. This rearrangement joins TRBV28 to TRBJ2-1; 8 bases map to TRBD1. The CDR3 contains 14 residues. The trim removed 7 bases at V and 4 bases at J, leaving 6 bases unmatched. Germline CDR1 MDHEN, CDR2 SYDVKM.

This clonotype was detected many times. V gene TRBV7-8 combines with J gene TRBJ2-2, with D possibly matching TRBD2 (6 bases). Between the trimmed V and J ends, which lost 2 bases and 1 base, there was a span of 8 bases. Germline CDR1 is SGHVS and CDR2 is FQNEAQ. CDR3 length: 15 residues. CDR3: CASSLRGMNTGELFF. CDR3 DNA: TGTGCCAGCAGCTTACGGGGGATGAACACCGGGGAGCTGTTTTTT.

In DNA, the CDR3 is TGTGCCAGCAGTTCACAGGACAGTTACACCGGGGAGCTGTTTTTT. Amino acid sequence: CASSSQDSYTGELFF. The chain links TRBV28 to TRBJ2-2; D is possibly TRBD1 (6 bases). The CDR3 sequence is 15 residues long. CDR1 MDHEN and CDR2 SYDVKM come from the germline V gene. V was clipped by 4 bases and J by 3 bases, with 12 bases between them.

This clonotype showed up many times. The chain couples TRBV7-3 to TRBJ2-1; D is unresolved. Germline V lookup: CDR1 SGHTA, CDR2 FQGTGA. V was trimmed by 2 bases and J by 8 bases, leaving 19 bases between them. CDR3 size: 16 residues. In nucleotides, the CDR3 is TGTGCCAGCAGCTTAGTCCCAGGTCACCCAAACGATGAGCAGTTCTTC. Residues: CASSLVPGHPNDEQFF.

This clonotype was picked up many times. The V and J genes are TRBV7-2 and TRBJ2-3; D may correspond to TRBD1 or TRBD2 (5 bases each). Germline values: CDR1 SGHTA, CDR2 FQGNSA. The CDR3 contains 15 residues. V gave up 5 bases and J gave up 0 bases, with 12 bases separating them. CDR3 sequence reads: CASSIRDGSTDTQYF. The CDR3 DNA reads TGTGCCAGCAGCATCCGGGACGGAAGCACAGATACGCAGTATTTT. Full variable domain (remainder filled in from reference TRBV7-2 and TRBJ2-3): GAGVSQSPSNKVTEKGKDVELRCDPISGHTALYWYRQSLGQGLEFLIYFQGNSAPDKSGLPSDRFSAERTGGSVSTLTIQRTQQEDSAVYLCASSIRDGSTDTQYFGPGTRLTVL.

V usage is TRBV14 and J usage is TRBJ2-2; 12 positions agree with TRBD1. After removal of 0 bases from V and 3 bases from J, the junction contained 8 bases not matched to a gene. The CDR3 is made up of 19 amino acids. The germline gives CDR1 SGHDN, CDR2 FVKESK. DNA for the CDR3: TGTGCCAGCAGCCAAGATCTGCCCGGGACAGGGGGCTACACCGGGGAGCTGTTTTTT. This codes for CASSQDLPGTGGYTGELFF.

V and J are TRBV19 and TRBJ1-2; D unresolved. The CDR3 covers 12 residues. Germline CDR1 is LNHDA and CDR2 is SQIVND (reference sequence). V was trimmed by 10 bases and J by 3 bases, leaving 12 bases between them. For the CDR3, the DNA is TGTGCCACCGAGAAAGAGGACTATGGCTACACCTTC. Translated, it gives CATEKEDYGYTF.

This clonotype was counted only a few times. The CDR3 sequence is CATLRGGLGNEQFF. The DNA for the CDR3 is TGTGCCACCCTGAGAGGGGGCTTAGGAAATGAGCAGTTCTTC. The chain is built from TRBV2 and TRBJ2-1; 7 positions agree with TRBD1. With 10 bases clipped from V and 7 bases from J, the junction kept 13 bases outside the gene matches. Germline V gene lookup returns CDR1 SNHLY and CDR2 FYNNEI. This CDR3 spans 14 amino acids.

The sample holds many counts of this clonotype. The chain carries TRBV19 and TRBJ1-1; D possibly corresponds to TRBD1 (6 bases). V shed 7 bases and J shed 6 bases, with 21 bases lying between them. The CDR3 sequence is 15 residues long. Germline CDR1 and CDR2: LNHDA and SQIVND (reference sequence). The CDR3 region is CASNPHTGYGAEAFF. CDR3 nucleotides: TGTGCCAGTAATCCCCACACAGGGTACGGCGCTGAAGCTTTCTTT.

The CDR3 nucleotides are TGTGCCAGCAGTTACCTAGGACAACCGCGGGGCAATGAGCAGTTCTTC. Its translation is CASSYLGQPRGNEQFF. This chain links TRBV6-5 with TRBJ2-1, with D perhaps TRBD2 (6 bases). Trimming took off 2 bases at V and 6 bases at J, with 17 bases between the two ends. The CDR3 totals 16 residues. Germline lookup yields CDR1 MNHEY and CDR2 SVGAGI.

This clonotype was picked up a small number of times. V is TRBV7-3 and J is TRBJ2-1; 7 bases are shared with TRBD1. CDR1 is SGHTA and CDR2 is FQGTGA in the germline V gene. This CDR3 comprises 16 residues. V trimming: 4 bases; J trimming: 0 bases; junction bases outside the gene matches: 6. CDR3 sequence reads: CASSSLDRVSYNEQFF. The CDR3 DNA reads as TGTGCCAGCAGCTCCCTAGACAGGGTCTCCTACAATGAGCAGTTCTTC.

This clonotype was detected many times. Written as DNA, the CDR3 is TGTGCCAGCAGCATACGCGGCGGGAGCTACGAGCAGTACTTC. It yields the protein CASSIRGGSYEQYF. V gene TRBV7-2 combines with J gene TRBJ2-7; TRBD2 aligns across 7 bases. J was trimmed by 3 bases and V by 5 bases; bases with no gene match: 7. The CDR3 covers 14 residues. CDR1 and CDR2 from the germline V gene are SGHTA and FQGNSA.

The rearrangement joins TRBV4-3 to TRBJ2-1; TRBD2 agrees at 7 bases. Germline CDR1 is LGHNA and CDR2 is YSLEER. The CDR3 is 17 amino acids. Trimming took 3 bases from V and 3 from J; bases not matched to a gene: 11. CDR3 sequence (DNA): TGCGCCAGCAGCCAGATGGCTAAGCGGGACTTCTACAATGAGCAGTTCTTC. Residues: CASSQMAKRDFYNEQFF.

The chain joins TRBV7-3 to TRBJ1-4, with D perhaps TRBD1 (5 bases). The CDR3 is 13 amino acids. Between the trimmed V and J ends, which lost 3 bases and 5 bases, there was a span of 7 bases. Per the germline V gene, CDR1 is SGHTA and CDR2 is FQGTGA. Here the CDR3 reads CASSFGANEKLFF. The DNA for the CDR3 is TGTGCCAGCAGCTTCGGGGCCAATGAAAAACTGTTTTTT.

Concerning this clonotype itself: A much larger clone is a single base away; this may be a read error. This chain uses TRBV11-2 with TRBJ2-3; 13 bases fit TRBD2. The junction had 2 bases not matched to a gene; V was cut back by 4 bases and J by 1 base. This CDR3 is built from 16 residues. Germline assignment: CDR1 SGHAT and CDR2 FQNNGV. In DNA, the CDR3 is TGTGCCAGCAGCTCGGGACTAGCGGGGCGCACAGATACGCAGTATTTT. Translating gives CASSSGLAGRTDTQYF.

J is TRBJ2-1 and V is TRBV29-1; 7 nucleotides line up with TRBD2. The CDR3 loop spans 11 amino acids. CDR1 and CDR2 (germline): SQVTM, ANQGSEA. After removal of 7 bases from V and 8 bases from J, the junction contained 5 bases not matched to a gene. CDR3 sequence (DNA): TGCAGCGCGGGGACTATTTATGAGCAGTTCTTC. It encodes CSAGTIYEQFF.

CDR3 residues: CASSYRQVTYNEQFF. The DNA for the CDR3 is TGTGCCAGCAGCTATAGACAGGTTACCTACAATGAGCAGTTCTTC. The chain is built from TRBV7-2 and TRBJ2-1, with D perhaps matching TRBD1 (6 bases). Germline-derived CDR1 and CDR2 are SGHTA and FQGNSA. The CDR3 is 15 amino acids. The V and J ends lost 4 bases and 2 bases respectively, with 12 bases between them.

The chain has TRBV4-2 and TRBJ2-4; 9 positions agree with TRBD2. Losses at the gene ends were 2 bases for V and 2 bases for J; bases not matched to a gene: 16. Germline V gene sequence: CDR1 LGHNA, CDR2 YNFKEQ. CDR3 length: 20 amino acids. The CDR3 region is CASSQIAGAGGSPSKNIQYF. DNA of the CDR3: TGTGCCAGCAGCCAAATAGCGGGGGCAGGCGGTAGTCCCTCCAAAAACATTCAGTACTTC.

This chain links TRBV28 with TRBJ2-7; TRBD1 aligns across 7 bases. This CDR3 has 14 residues. Looked up from germline, CDR1 is MDHEN and CDR2 is SYDVKM. V shed 8 bases, J shed 6 bases, and the junction held 13 bases outside the gene matches. The CDR3 sequence is CASPRTGESGEQYF. The CDR3 coding sequence is TGTGCCAGCCCGCGCACAGGGGAGTCTGGCGAGCAGTACTTC.

This clonotype was observed a few times. The V and J genes are TRBV30 and TRBJ1-5; no clear D. V shed 3 bases and J shed 4 bases, with 7 bases lying between them. The CDR3 covers 12 residues. The germline V gene encodes CDR1 GTSNPN and CDR2 SVGIG (reference sequence). CDR3 residues: CAWRVANQPQHF. DNA of the CDR3: TGTGCCTGGAGAGTGGCGAATCAGCCCCAGCATTTT.

This clonotype was observed a few times. CDR3 residues: CASSYAGLAGTEQYF. DNA of the CDR3: TGTGCCAGCAGTTACGCGGGACTAGCGGGCACCGAGCAGTACTTC. V usage is TRBV6-2 or TRBV6-3 and J usage is TRBJ2-7, with 12 bases matching TRBD2. The V and J ends lost 2 bases and 6 bases, in that order; junction bases with no gene match: 5. The germline gives CDR1 MNHEY, CDR2 SVGEGT. The CDR3 length is 15 residues.

This clonotype was counted only a few times. The chain is built from TRBV20-1 and TRBJ2-4, with 8 bases aligning to TRBD2. Looked up from germline, CDR1 is DFQATT and CDR2 is SNEGSKA (reference sequence). V lost 5 bases to trimming and J lost 5 bases; unmatched junction nucleotides: 8. The CDR3 length is 14 residues. The CDR3 bases are TGCAGTGCTGTCAGCGGGAGCTGGGAAAACATTCAGTACTTC. It yields the protein CSAVSGSWENIQYF.